A single TCR beta chain is shown here with its context. Its antigen is not yet known. The record has no base qualities; no much larger clone is one base away. This record belongs to a study of OX40 agonist ivuxolimab in advanced cancers. About the full investigation: Ivuxolimab was an agonistic, fully human IgG2 monoclonal antibody directed against OX40 (CD134), a costimulatory receptor. Partial responses occurred in three dose-escalation patients: two with cutaneous melanoma and one with hepatocellular carcinoma. Of the roughly 52 dose-escalation patients, hepatocellular carcinoma was present in roughly 19, melanoma in roughly 15, renal cell carcinoma in 9 and head and neck cancer in 9. Peripheral TCRbeta sequencing was intended to test whether TCR sequence diversity was altered and clonal T-cell expansion was caused by ivuxolimab. Prior anti-PD-1, anti-PD-L1 or anti-CTLA-4 therapy was permitted, and checkpoint inhibitors had been received by less than 45% of dose-escalation patients. Intravenous ivuxolimab was administered to patients every 2 weeks at six dose levels: 0.01, 0.1, 0.3, 1.5, 3 and 10 mg/kg. In the dose-escalation cohort, roughly 82% of patients were male, and the mean age was roughly 56 years with a range of roughly 20 to 80. The paper reports the monotherapy dose-escalation portion (N of about 47 patients) of the phase I ivuxolimab trial. Summary of the overall study and its limitations: The antigen specificity of the peripheral T cells that underwent clonal expansion was not determined. In the 0.1-3.0 mg/kg groups, partial responders were among the patients with the lowest normalized peripheral clonal expansion, particularly in CD8+ T cells. At doses from 0.1 to 3.0 mg/kg, clonal expansion was seen in both CD4+ and CD8+ blood T cells between baseline and week 6. After ivuxolimab, expanded clones were on average more numerous among CD8+ T cells than among CD4+ T cells. Low levels of normalized T-cell clonal expansion were also seen in some nonresponding patients.

The trial excluded patients who had a history of autoimmune disease or who were on systemic immunosuppression. Peripheral blood for TCR sequencing was drawn from every dose cohort at baseline, at cycle 4 day 1 and at cycle 7 day 1. The samples were taken from a phase I, first-in-human, multicenter, open-label dose-escalation trial of ivuxolimab. Adults with locally advanced or metastatic head and neck squamous cell, hepatocellular, melanoma or renal cell carcinoma were enrolled in the trial. CD4+ and CD8+ T cells were sorted separately from peripheral blood before TCR sequencing. For sequencing of the TCRbeta CDR3 region, genomic DNA was extracted from the sorted cells. The immunoSEQ Assay was used to sequence the TCRbeta CDR3 regions. TCRdb carries this immuneACCESS record with in-frame sequences only. Its versions omit some clonotypes, under half of them owing to an unresolved V gene in the studies checked, with the rest unexplained. This sample holds 55,000 to 90,000 clones; 82% were observed only once. The ten largest account for 0.35% to 0.5% of the sample.

As encoded in the germline V gene (reference sequence), CDR1 is LNHDA while CDR2 is SQIVND. The junction shows trimming of 8 bases on V and 2 bases on J, plus 10 bases between the germline ends. The CDR3 measures 13 amino acids from cysteine to phenylalanine. Left in the record is the CDR3 DNA by itself, 39 bases read in frame from the first base. This TCR was recovered from an adult with an advanced solid tumor such as melanoma, head and neck, liver or kidney cancer. The sequence joins TRBV19 to TRBJ1-5; the D region possibly corresponds to TRBD1 (5 bases align). Sequencing used CD4+ or CD8+ T cells sorted from blood, obtained in a trial of the OX40 agonist ivuxolimab. The DNA is as follows: TGTGCCAGTGCAGGGACGGGCAATCAGCCCCAGCATTTT. Translated, this gives CASAGTGNQPQHF.